These 32 T cell receptor beta chains originate from one sample sequenced in a study of T cell responses to AZD1222 COVID-19 vaccine. Profiled with immunoSEQ multiplex PCR; TCRdb holds only in-frame clones, not every one. The sample holds under 150,000 clones, 85% to 90% seen once. The starting material was peripheral blood, obtained on day 0 of AZD1222 vaccination. The source of these receptors is an adult in good health.

The V call is TRBV10-3, the J call TRBJ2-2; possible D gene TRBD1, 5 bases. Germline V gene lookup returns CDR1 ENHRY and CDR2 SYGVKD. The CDR3 contains 14 residues. The V and J ends lost 10 bases and 0 bases respectively, with 12 bases between them. CDR3 bases: TGTGCCACCAGACAGACCGCGAACACCGGGGAGCTGTTTTTT. Translation: CATRQTANTGELFF.

The CDR3 reads CASSYGPGEQPQHF. The DNA of the CDR3 is TGTGCCAGCAGTTACGGACCTGGGGAACAGCCCCAGCATTTT. The V gene is TRBV6-6, the J gene TRBJ1-5; no clear D. CDR1 is MNHNY and CDR2 is SVGAGI in the germline V gene (reference sequence). The V and J ends lost 2 bases and 7 bases respectively, with 12 bases between them. The CDR3 spans 14 residues.

The chain is built from TRBV6-5 and TRBJ2-7; D may match TRBD1 or TRBD2 (5 bases each). The CDR3 is 15 residues long. The germline V gene encodes CDR1 MNHEY and CDR2 SVGAGI. V lost 5 bases, J lost 3 bases, and 17 bases lay in between. The CDR3 nucleotides read TGTGCCAGCAGTATCCGGGACGGGACGTTCTACGAGCAGTACTTC. Protein: CASSIRDGTFYEQYF.

The chain carries TRBV11-2 and TRBJ2-3, with 10 bases matching TRBD1. V was clipped by 5 bases and J by 3 bases; unmatched bases: 5. Germline V lookup: CDR1 SGHAT, CDR2 FQNNGV. This CDR3 contains 15 residues. CDR3 region: CASSIPGQGTDTQYF. The CDR3 region has the DNA TGTGCCAGCAGCATCCCGGGACAGGGGACAGATACGCAGTATTTT.

The count of this clone is one. The chain employs TRBV24-1 and TRBJ1-3, with a tentative D call TRBD1 (5 bases). Germline CDR1 reads KGHDR; CDR2 reads SFDVKD. Trimming cost V 0 bases and J 2 bases, with 10 bases left between them. The CDR3 is 16 residues long. CDR3 sequence (DNA): TGTGCCACCAGTGATTTGACTGGCAGGGCTGGAAACACCATATATTTT. Translated: CATSDLTGRAGNTIYF.

The CDR3 sequence: CASSQDPPGVNTIYF. CDR3 DNA sequence: TGCGCCAGCAGCCAAGATCCGCCAGGAGTAAACACCATATATTTT. V and J are TRBV4-1 and TRBJ1-3; D is undetermined. CDR1 MGHRA and CDR2 YSYEKL come from the germline V gene. V was cut by 0 bases and J by 6 bases, with 12 bases left in between. The CDR3 is 15 amino acids.

The chain combines TRBV12-5 with TRBJ2-7; no reliable D call. This CDR3 comprises 11 residues. The ends were cut back, 3 bases at V and 5 bases at J, with 5 bases in the middle. Germline CDR1 LGHNT, CDR2 FRNRAP. The CDR3 sequence: CASGFIHEQYF. The CDR3 DNA reads as TGTGCTAGTGGTTTCATCCACGAGCAGTACTTC. Looking up the rest from reference TRBV12-5 and TRBJ2-7 gives the full variable domain: DARVTQTPRHKVTEMGQEVTMRCQPILGHNTVFWYRQTMMQGLELLAYFRNRAPLDDSGMPKDRFSAEMPDATLATLKIQPSEPRDSAVYFCASGFIHEQYFGPGTRLTVT.

This chain joins TRBV7-2 and TRBJ1-1; D not certain. Trimming took off 5 bases at V and 4 bases at J, with 17 bases between the two ends. Germline CDR1 is SGHTA and CDR2 is FQGNSA. This CDR3 is 15 amino acids long. This CDR3 is CASSQDRLSVTEAFF. As DNA, the CDR3 is TGTGCCAGCAGCCAGGACCGATTGAGCGTCACTGAAGCTTTCTTT.

The genes are TRBV11-2 and TRBJ1-1, with D unresolved. The CDR3 loop spans 13 amino acids. Trimming shortened V by 2 bases and J by 2 bases, and 6 bases separated the two germline ends. Germline CDR1 SGHAT, CDR2 FQNNGV. In DNA, the CDR3 is TGTGCCAGCAGCTTAACAGTCAACACTGAAGCTTTCTTT. Translating gives CASSLTVNTEAFF.

This clone was seen just once. The sample holds other DNA sequences that translate to the same CDR3. J is TRBJ2-7 and V is TRBV5-1; the D gene is possibly TRBD1 (6 bases). Germline CDR1 and CDR2: SGHRS and YFSETQ. This CDR3 contains 13 residues. Trimming took 1 base from V and 1 from J, leaving 6 bases between them. CDR3 nucleotide sequence: TGCGCCAGCAGCTTGACAGGGTCCTACGAGCAGTACTTC. This codes for CASSLTGSYEQYF.

This clone was observed at least ten times. The chain carries TRBV2 and TRBJ2-7, with 9 nucleotides matching TRBD1. CDR3 length: 15 amino acids. Germline V gene data show CDR1 as SNHLY and CDR2 as FYNNEI. The ends lost 6 bases at V and 1 base at J; junction bases unmatched: 7. The CDR3 sequence is CASSTGTGRSYEQYF. The CDR3 coding sequence is TGTGCCAGCAGCACCGGGACAGGGAGATCCTACGAGCAGTACTTC. Together with reference TRBV2 and TRBJ2-7, the CDR3 gives the full variable domain: EPEVTQTPSHQVTQMGQEVILRCVPISNHLYFYWYRQILGQKVEFLVSFYNNEISEKSEIFDDQFSVERPDGSNFTLKIRSTKLEDSAMYFCASSTGTGRSYEQYFGPGTRLTVT.

This rearrangement joins TRBV4-3 to TRBJ2-7; no clear D gene. Germline V gene data show CDR1 as LGHNA and CDR2 as YSLEER. V was shortened by 1 base and J by 0 bases, with 10 bases between the two germline ends. This CDR3 region has 15 residues. Here the CDR3 DNA reads TGCGCCAGCAGCCAAGGCGCTTCTGACTCCTACGAGCAGTACTTC. This translates into CASSQGASDSYEQYF.

V is TRBV13 and J is TRBJ2-3; TRBD2 matches 11 bases. CDR3 size: 16 residues. Germline CDR1 is PRHDT and CDR2 is FYEKMQ (reference sequence). J lost 2 bases, V lost 5 bases, and 6 bases had no gene match. The CDR3 sequence: CASSVRLAGFTDTQYF. CDR3 bases: TGTGCCAGCAGCGTCAGACTAGCGGGGTTCACAGATACGCAGTATTTT.

V gene TRBV27 combines with J gene TRBJ1-1, with D possibly matching TRBD1 (6 bases). The CDR3 totals 15 residues. Germline V CDR1 and CDR2: MNHEY, SMNVEV (reference sequence). The V end was cut by 2 bases, the J end by 10 bases, with 20 bases between. CDR3 DNA: TGTGCCAGCAGTTTAGGGGGACCGGGGGCACTGAGAGCTTTCTTT. This codes for CASSLGGPGALRAFF.

The chain is built from TRBV7-9 and TRBJ2-3; D gene uncertain. V was cut by 4 bases and J by 2 bases, with 4 bases left in between. Germline V CDR1 and CDR2: SEHNR, FQNEAQ (reference sequence). The CDR3 runs to 12 residues. CDR3 region: CASSSHTDTQYF. CDR3 bases: TGTGCCAGCAGCTCCCACACAGATACGCAGTATTTT.

This chain links TRBV30 with TRBJ2-7; a possible D gene is TRBD1 (6 bases). Per the germline V gene, CDR1 is GTSNPN and CDR2 is SVGIG (reference sequence). V was pared by 3 bases and J by 5 bases, with 20 bases between. The CDR3 loop spans 15 amino acids. The CDR3 here is CAWRVMGASFDEQYF. The CDR3 DNA reads TGTGCCTGGAGAGTTATGGGGGCAAGTTTCGACGAGCAGTACTTC.

The gene calls are TRBV5-1 and TRBJ1-2, with 9 bases identical to TRBD1. V lost 4 bases and J lost 8; bases outside the gene matches: 15. Germline V lookup: CDR1 SGHRS, CDR2 YFSETQ. CDR3 size: 16 residues. This CDR3 reads CASSQAYRGPVKGYTF. The DNA for the CDR3 is TGCGCCAGCAGCCAAGCATACAGGGGGCCGGTGAAGGGCTACACCTTC.

The J gene is TRBJ2-7, the V gene TRBV21-1; whether TRBD2, the table's D call, matches the DNA was not checked. TRBV21-1 is termed a pseudogene. The CDR3 length is 14 residues. The CDR3 nucleotides read TGTGCCAGGGTACACTGCGGTGTTCCCTACGAGCAGTACTTC. Translating gives CARVHCGVPYEQYF.

The chain carries TRBV27 and TRBJ1-2; D is uncertain. Trimming left V 4 bases short and J 8 bases short, with 11 bases between. The CDR3 spans 12 residues. Germline V gives CDR1 MNHEY, CDR2 SMNVEV (reference sequence). DNA for the CDR3: TGTGCCAGCAGTTCAGGATCTAAGGGCTACACCTTC. Translated: CASSSGSKGYTF.

The V and J genes are TRBV18 and TRBJ2-7; no reliable D call. This CDR3 is 14 amino acids long. Germline lookup yields CDR1 KGHSH and CDR2 LQKENI. V was clipped by 3 bases and J by 3 bases, with 12 bases between them. The CDR3 sequence: CASSPDQAGYEQYF. The DNA for the CDR3 is TGTGCCAGCTCACCGGACCAAGCCGGCTACGAGCAGTACTTC.

The chain uses TRBV7-3 and TRBJ2-3; 9 bases line up with TRBD2. CDR1 and CDR2 (germline): SGHTA, FQGTGA. This CDR3 has 14 residues. V trimming: 4 bases; J trimming: 6 bases; junction bases outside the gene matches: 5. The DNA of the CDR3 is TGTGCCAGCAGCTCGGGACTAGCCCACGATACGCAGTATTTT. Residues: CASSSGLAHDTQYF. Looking up the rest from reference TRBV7-3 and TRBJ2-3 gives the full variable domain: GAGVSQTPSNKVTEKGKYVELRCDPISGHTALYWYRQSLGQGPEFLIYFQGTGAADDSGLPNDRFFAVRPEGSVSTLKIQRTERGDSAVYLCASSSGLAHDTQYFGPGTRLTVL.

The genes are TRBV27 and TRBJ2-2; D is perhaps TRBD1 or TRBD2 (5 bases each). V was cut by 5 bases and J by 8 bases, with 15 bases left in between. Germline V gene sequence: CDR1 MNHEY, CDR2 SMNVEV (reference sequence). The CDR3 consists of 14 residues. The CDR3 is CASSPDSGAGELFF. The CDR3 DNA follows: TGTGCCAGCAGTCCAGACAGCGGAGCTGGGGAGCTGTTTTTT.

J is TRBJ2-7 and V is TRBV5-4, with 8 bases identical to TRBD2. V was pared by 4 bases and J by 7 bases, with 19 bases of the junction left unmatched. The CDR3 loop spans 17 amino acids. Per the germline V gene, CDR1 is SGHNT and CDR2 is YYREEE (reference sequence). DNA for the CDR3: TGTGCCAGCAGCCCCGAACGTCCGGGACTAGGGGTTAGTGAGCAGTACTTC. Translation: CASSPERPGLGVSEQYF.

The rearrangement joins TRBV3-1 (or the pseudogene TRBV3-2) to TRBJ1-2, with TRBD1 matching 8 bases. Germline V gene sequence: CDR1 LGHDT, CDR2 YNNKEL (reference sequence). The CDR3 runs 18 residues. With V trimmed by 0 bases and J by 4 bases, 13 bases remained unmatched. The DNA of the CDR3 is TGTGCCAGCAGCCAAGAGGGAGGGGGCAGGGGGCCTTGCTATGGCTACACCTTC. It codes for CASSQEGGGRGPCYGYTF.

The V call is TRBV20-1, the J call TRBJ2-7; D unclear. The germline V gene has CDR1 DFQATT and CDR2 SNEGSKA (reference sequence). This CDR3 is built from 10 residues. Trimming took off 5 bases at V and 5 bases at J, with 7 bases between the two ends. In DNA form, the CDR3 reads TGCAGTGCTGACCCCCACGAGCAGTACTTC. Protein product: CSADPHEQYF.

Concerning this clone: This specimen includes other DNA sequences encoding the same CDR3. This rearrangement joins TRBV5-1 to TRBJ2-7, with TRBD2 matching over 7 bases. The CDR3 consists of 15 residues. V trimming: 5 bases; J trimming: 3 bases; junction bases outside the gene matches: 11. Germline V lookup: CDR1 SGHRS, CDR2 YFSETQ. The CDR3 region is CASRLTSPGLYEQYF. DNA of the CDR3: TGCGCCAGCAGATTGACTAGCCCGGGGCTCTACGAGCAGTACTTC. The full variable domain, with the rest looked up from reference TRBV5-1 and TRBJ2-7, is KAGVTQTPRYLIKTRGQQVTLSCSPISGHRSVSWYQQTPGQGLQFLFEYFSETQRNKGNFPGRFSGRQFSNSRSEMNVSTLELGDSALYLCASRLTSPGLYEQYFGPGTRLTVT.

The chain carries TRBV6-5 and TRBJ1-5, with a weak D call TRBD1 (5 bases). Germline V gene data show CDR1 as MNHEY and CDR2 as SVGAGI. Trimming left V 7 bases short and J 0 bases short, with 10 bases between. This CDR3 has 14 amino acids. In nucleotides, the CDR3 is TGTGCCAGCAAGGGACTGCATAGCAATCAGCCCCAGCATTTT. This gives the protein CASKGLHSNQPQHF.

The rearrangement joins TRBV15 to TRBJ2-3, with D perhaps TRBD1 (6 bases). V shed 7 bases and J shed 0 bases, with 14 bases lying between them. Germline-derived CDR1 and CDR2 are LNHNV and YYDKDF (reference sequence). The CDR3 extends over 15 amino acids. The CDR3 bases are TGTGCCACCACCCCAGACAGGCTAAGCACAGATACGCAGTATTTT. Residues: CATTPDRLSTDTQYF.

As regards this clone: Mismatch with germline at one junction end may stem from a read error. The V call is TRBV10-3, the J call TRBJ2-1, with 9 bases that match TRBD1. Germline V gene lookup returns CDR1 ENHRY and CDR2 SYGVKD. This CDR3 is built from 15 residues. The DNA of the CDR3 is TGTGCCACCAGTCATCAAGACAGGGGGGACAATGAGCAGTTCTTC. It specifies CATSHQDRGDNEQFF.

The rearrangement joins TRBV4-3 to TRBJ1-1; tentative D call: TRBD1 (5 bases). The germline CDR1 and CDR2 sequences are LGHNA and YSLEER. The CDR3 is 15 residues long. Trimming removed 0 bases from V and 1 base from J, with 9 bases in between. This CDR3 is CASSQEGTSNTEAFF. CDR3 DNA: TGCGCCAGCAGCCAAGAGGGGACCTCGAACACTGAAGCTTTCTTT.

The chain carries TRBV7-8 and TRBJ1-2, with 8 bases identical to TRBD1. The CDR3 is 16 amino acids. Trimming at V came to 5 bases and at J to 4 bases, leaving 12 bases not matched to a gene. Germline CDR1 is SGHVS and CDR2 is FQNEAQ. The CDR3 here is CASSPGAGGIIYGYTF. The CDR3 region has the DNA TGTGCCAGCAGCCCCGGAGCAGGGGGCATCATCTATGGCTACACCTTC.

The chain recombines TRBV24-1 with TRBJ1-2; the match to TRBD1 covers 8 bases. The CDR3 loop spans 13 amino acids. After removal of 7 bases from V and 3 bases from J, the junction contained 3 bases not matched to a gene. Germline-derived CDR1 and CDR2 are KGHDR and SFDVKD. The CDR3 protein is CATRGQGDYGYTF. The CDR3 DNA reads TGTGCCACCAGAGGACAGGGAGACTATGGCTACACCTTC.